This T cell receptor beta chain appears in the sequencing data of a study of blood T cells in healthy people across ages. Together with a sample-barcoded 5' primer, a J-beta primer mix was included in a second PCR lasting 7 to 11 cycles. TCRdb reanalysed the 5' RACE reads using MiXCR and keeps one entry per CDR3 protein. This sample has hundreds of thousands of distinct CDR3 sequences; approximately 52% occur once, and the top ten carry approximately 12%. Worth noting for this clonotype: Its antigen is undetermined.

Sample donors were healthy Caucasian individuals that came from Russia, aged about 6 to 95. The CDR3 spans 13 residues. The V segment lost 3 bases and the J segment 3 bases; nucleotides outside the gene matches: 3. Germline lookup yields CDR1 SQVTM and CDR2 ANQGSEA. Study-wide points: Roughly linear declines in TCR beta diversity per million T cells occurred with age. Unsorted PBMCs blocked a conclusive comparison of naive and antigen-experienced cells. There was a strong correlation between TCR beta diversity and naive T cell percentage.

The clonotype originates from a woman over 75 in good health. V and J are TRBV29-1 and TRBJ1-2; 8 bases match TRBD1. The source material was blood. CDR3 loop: CSVDPTGDYGYTF. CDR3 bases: TGCAGCGTTGACCCGACAGGGGACTATGGCTACACCTTC.